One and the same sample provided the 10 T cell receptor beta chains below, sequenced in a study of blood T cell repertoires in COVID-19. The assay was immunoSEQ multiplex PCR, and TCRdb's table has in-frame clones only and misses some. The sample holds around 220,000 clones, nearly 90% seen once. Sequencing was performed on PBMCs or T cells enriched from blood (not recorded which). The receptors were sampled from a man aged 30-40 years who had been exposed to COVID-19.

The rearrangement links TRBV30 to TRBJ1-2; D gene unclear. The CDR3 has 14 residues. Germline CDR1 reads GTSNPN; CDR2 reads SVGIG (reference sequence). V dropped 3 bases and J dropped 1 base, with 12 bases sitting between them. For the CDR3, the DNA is TGTGCCTGGAGCCCTATGACTTATAACTATGGCTACACCTTC. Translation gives CAWSPMTYNYGYTF.

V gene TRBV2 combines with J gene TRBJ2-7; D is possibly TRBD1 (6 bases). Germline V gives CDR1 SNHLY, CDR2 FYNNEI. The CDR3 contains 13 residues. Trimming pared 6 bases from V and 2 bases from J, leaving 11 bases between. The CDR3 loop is CASRGTNTYEQYF. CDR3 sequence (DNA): TGTGCCAGCAGGGGGACAAATACCTACGAGCAGTACTTC.

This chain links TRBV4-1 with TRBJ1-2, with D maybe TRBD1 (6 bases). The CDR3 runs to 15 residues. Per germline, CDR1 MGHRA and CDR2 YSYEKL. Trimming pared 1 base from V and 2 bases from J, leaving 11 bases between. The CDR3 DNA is TGCGCCAGCAGCCAAGTTGGACAGCCGAACTATGGCTACACCTTC. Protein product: CASSQVGQPNYGYTF.

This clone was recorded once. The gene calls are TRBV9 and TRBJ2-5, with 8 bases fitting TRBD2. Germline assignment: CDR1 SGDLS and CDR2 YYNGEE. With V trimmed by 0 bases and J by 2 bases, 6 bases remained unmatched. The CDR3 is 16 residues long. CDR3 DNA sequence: TGTGCCAGCAGCGTAGCCTCGGGGGGGGGACAAGAGACCCAGTACTTC. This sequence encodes CASSVASGGGQETQYF.

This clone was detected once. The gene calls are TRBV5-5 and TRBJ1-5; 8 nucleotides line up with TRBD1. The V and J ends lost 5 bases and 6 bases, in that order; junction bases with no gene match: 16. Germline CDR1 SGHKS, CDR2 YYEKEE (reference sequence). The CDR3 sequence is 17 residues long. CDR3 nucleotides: TGTGCCAGCAGTTCGAATTTCTCCCCAGGGGGCAGTCAGCCCCAGCATTTT. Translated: CASSSNFSPGGSQPQHF. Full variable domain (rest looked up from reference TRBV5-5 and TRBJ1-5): DAGVTQSPTHLIKTRGQQVTLRCSPISGHKSVSWYQQVLGQGPQFIFQYYEKEERGRGNFPDRFSARQFPNYSSELNVNALLLGDSALYLCASSSNFSPGGSQPQHFGDGTRLSIL.

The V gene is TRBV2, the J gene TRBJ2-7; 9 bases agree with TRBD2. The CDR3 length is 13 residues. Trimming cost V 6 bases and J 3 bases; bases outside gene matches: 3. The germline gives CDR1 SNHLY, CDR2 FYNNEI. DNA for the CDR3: TGTGCCAGCAGGTTAGCGGGGGACTACGAGCAGTACTTC. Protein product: CASRLAGDYEQYF.

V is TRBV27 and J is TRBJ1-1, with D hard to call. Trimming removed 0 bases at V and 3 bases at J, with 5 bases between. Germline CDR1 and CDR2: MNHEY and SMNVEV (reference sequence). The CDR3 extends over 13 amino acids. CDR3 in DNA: TGTGCCAGCAGTTTATCCGGGGACACTGAAGCTTTCTTT. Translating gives CASSLSGDTEAFF.

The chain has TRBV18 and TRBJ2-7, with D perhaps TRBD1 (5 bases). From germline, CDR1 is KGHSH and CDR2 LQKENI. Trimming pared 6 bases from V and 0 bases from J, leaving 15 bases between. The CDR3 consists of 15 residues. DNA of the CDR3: TGTGCCAGCTCCATCGGGTACCAGGGCTCCTACGAGCAGTACTTC. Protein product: CASSIGYQGSYEQYF.

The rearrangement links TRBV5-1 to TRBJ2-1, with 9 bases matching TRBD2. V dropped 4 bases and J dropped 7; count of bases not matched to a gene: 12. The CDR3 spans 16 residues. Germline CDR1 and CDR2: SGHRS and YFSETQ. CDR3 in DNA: TGCGCCAGCAGCCTAGCAAGGACTAGCGCTGGAAATGAGCAGTTCTTC. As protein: CASSLARTSAGNEQFF. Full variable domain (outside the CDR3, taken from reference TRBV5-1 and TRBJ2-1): KAGVTQTPRYLIKTRGQQVTLSCSPISGHRSVSWYQQTPGQGLQFLFEYFSETQRNKGNFPGRFSGRQFSNSRSEMNVSTLELGDSALYLCASSLARTSAGNEQFFGPGTRLTVL.

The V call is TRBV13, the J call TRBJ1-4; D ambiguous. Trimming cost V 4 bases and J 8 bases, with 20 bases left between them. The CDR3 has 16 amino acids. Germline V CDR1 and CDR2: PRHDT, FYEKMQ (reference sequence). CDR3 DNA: TGTGCCAGCAGCTGCCGGGAGGGCCGGTTTTGCGAAAAACTGTTTTTT. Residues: CASSCREGRFCEKLFF.